This TCR beta chain was recovered during a study of T-cell memory formation after mild COVID-19. Study details: Clustering of TCRs was largely donor specific.

Study-wide points: There were some responding clones in pre-infection memory, which suggested that cross-reactive memory had joined. Researchers report contracting CD4+ clones mostly in CM and EM, with CD8+ clones in EMRA.

On this clonotype: Its antigen is not identified.

This CDR3 comprises 15 residues. The trim removed 6 bases at V and 2 bases at J, leaving 9 bases unmatched. 5'RACE primed at constant segments yielded TCR alpha and TCR beta cDNA libraries bearing sample barcodes and UMIs. Each CDR3 protein is one row after TCRdb ran MiXCR on the 5' RACE reads. The sample carries more than 250,000 distinct CDR3 sequences, around 15% recorded once. Source material: PBMCs or a T cell subset sorted from them (not recorded which). This chain uses TRBV12-3 or TRBV12-4 with TRBJ2-7; 8 nucleotides agree with TRBD2. This clonotype was obtained from a man younger than 30 who had mild COVID-19 (a few samples of this study predate the infection). Cell type and time point are not known. This CDR3 is CASRPLSGGTYEQYF. The CDR3 DNA reads as TGTGCCAGCAGGCCCCTGAGCGGGGGAACCTACGAGCAGTACTTC.